A single sample gave rise to the 15 T cell receptor beta chains below, sequenced in a study of T cells in Graves' hyperthyroidism and ophthalmopathy. TCR beta CDR3 region amplification was performed from RNA transcripts. HTBI primers drove first-round RT-PCR of the TCR CDR3. One entry per CDR3 protein results from TCRdb running MiXCR on the multiplex PCR reads. The sample shows fewer than 500,000 distinct CDR3 sequences, roughly 15% of them seen only once. The sample consisted of blood. All receptors come from a man between 18 and 29 years old with Graves' ophthalmopathy.

This clonotype was detected many times. V usage is TRBV6-1 and J usage is TRBJ2-5; 7 bases line up with TRBD2. The V gene's germline CDR1 is MNHNS and CDR2 SASEGT. V was pared by 6 bases and J by 5 bases, with 18 bases of the junction left unmatched. This CDR3 is built from 17 residues. CDR3 in DNA: TGTGCCAGCAGGAGAGTAGGTGGCGGGAGATGGGCGGAGACCCAGTACTTC. It specifies CASRRVGGGRWAETQYF.

There are a few counts of this clonotype. The chain recombines TRBV5-6 with TRBJ1-1; TRBD1 agrees at 8 bases. Germline lookup yields CDR1 SGHDT and CDR2 YYEEEE. With 3 bases clipped from V and 3 bases from J, the junction kept 7 bases outside the gene matches. The CDR3 is 15 residues long. The chain's CDR3 is CASSSTGATHTEAFF. The CDR3, as DNA: TGTGCCAGCAGCTCGACAGGGGCGACTCACACTGAAGCTTTCTTT.

Concerning this clonotype itself: A much larger clone is a single base away; this may be a read error. V gene TRBV5-4 combines with J gene TRBJ1-1; D remains unclear. The germline V gene has CDR1 SGHNT and CDR2 YYREEE (reference sequence). This CDR3 is built from 13 residues. CDR3 sequence reads: CAGSLKVNTEAFF. DNA for the CDR3: TGTGCCGGCAGCTTGAAGGTGAACACTGAAGCTTTCTTT.

This clonotype turned up a few times. The chain carries TRBV28 and TRBJ2-3; 7 bases align to TRBD2. This CDR3 spans 12 amino acids. Germline CDR1 MDHEN, CDR2 SYDVKM. The V and J ends lost 6 bases and 11 bases, in that order; junction bases with no gene match: 8. CDR3 loop: CASRGGFTMQYF. Written as DNA, the CDR3 is TGTGCCAGCAGGGGGGGGTTTACGATGCAGTATTTT.

This clonotype showed up many times. This chain links TRBV2 with TRBJ2-1; TRBD2 aligns across 8 bases. Losses at the gene ends were 3 bases for V and 7 bases for J; bases not matched to a gene: 8. Germline V gives CDR1 SNHLY, CDR2 FYNNEI. The CDR3 is 15 amino acids. The CDR3 is CASSDRGGPRNEQFF. The CDR3, as DNA: TGTGCCAGCAGTGACCGGGGGGGGCCGAGGAATGAGCAGTTCTTC.

This chain connects TRBV28 to TRBJ2-5; D is possibly TRBD2 (5 bases). Trimming removed 6 bases from V and 2 bases from J, with 16 bases in between. The CDR3 spans 15 residues. Germline-derived CDR1 and CDR2 are MDHEN and SYDVKM. The CDR3 sequence is CASRNTGRYQETQYF. CDR3 nucleotides: TGTGCCAGCAGAAACACGGGAAGATATCAAGAGACCCAGTACTTC.

In its sample, this clonotype was seen a few times. This sequence joins TRBV18 and TRBJ2-7, with 8 bases identical to TRBD1. Per the germline V gene, CDR1 is KGHSH and CDR2 is LQKENI. CDR3 length equals 14 residues. Germline trimming cut 4 bases from V and 7 bases from J; bases unmatched to any gene: 9. The CDR3 spells CASSLTDRAVEQYF. The CDR3 DNA reads TGTGCCAGCTCACTTACGGACAGGGCTGTTGAGCAGTACTTC.

This clonotype was seen only a few times. The chain combines TRBV10-3 with TRBJ1-1; the D gene is possibly TRBD1 (6 bases). Germline V gene lookup returns CDR1 ENHRY and CDR2 SYGVKD. The CDR3 covers 14 residues. V lost 2 bases and J 4 bases, leaving 11 bases between the germline ends. CDR3 in amino acids: CAISETGWGTEAFF. The CDR3 coding sequence is TGTGCCATCAGTGAGACAGGGTGGGGCACTGAAGCTTTCTTT.

This clonotype was seen a few times. This chain joins TRBV3-1 and TRBJ2-2; TRBD2 is a possible D gene (6 bases). Deletions cut 4 bases from V and 2 bases from J, with 11 bases between. CDR3 length: 15 residues. Germline V gene data show CDR1 as LGHDT and CDR2 as YNNKEL (reference sequence). The CDR3 here is CASSPGTYNTGELFF. CDR3 nucleotide sequence: TGTGCCAGCAGCCCCGGGACTTACAACACCGGGGAGCTGTTTTTT. Full variable domain (missing parts from reference TRBV3-1 and TRBJ2-2): DTAVSQTPKYLVTQMGNDKSIKCEQNLGHDTMYWYKQDSKKFLKIMFSYNNKELIINETVPNRFSPKSPDKAHLNLHINSLELGDSAVYFCASSPGTYNTGELFFGEGSRLTVL.

This clonotype was detected only a few times. This chain uses TRBV5-1 with TRBJ2-7; 8 nucleotides agree with TRBD1. The germline V gene encodes CDR1 SGHRS and CDR2 YFSETQ. CDR3 length equals 14 residues. Unmatched junction bases numbered 5, after V lost 3 bases and J lost 3 bases. The CDR3 nucleotides read TGCGCCAGCAGCTGGACAGGGCTAAACTACGAGCAGTACTTC. This codes for CASSWTGLNYEQYF.

In this sample, this clonotype turned up a few times. This sequence joins TRBV7-2 and TRBJ2-5; perhaps TRBD2 as D (7 bases). The length of the CDR3 is 14 residues. CDR1 SGHTA and CDR2 FQGNSA come from the germline V gene. V lost 4 bases to trimming and J lost 7 bases, with 16 bases between them. The CDR3 loop reads CASSWGGGPGTQYF. CDR3 sequence (DNA): TGTGCCAGCAGCTGGGGGGGGGGGCCTGGGACCCAGTACTTC.

This clonotype was detected ten times or more. The J gene is TRBJ2-3, the V gene TRBV7-9; 10 bases match TRBD2. CDR1 is SEHNR, CDR2 FQNEAQ, per germline (reference sequence). The CDR3 extends over 15 amino acids. J was trimmed by 0 bases and V by 6 bases; bases with no gene match: 3. The CDR3 DNA sequence: TGTGCCAGCAGTCCTAGCGGGGGTAGCACAGATACGCAGTATTTT. Translation gives CASSPSGGSTDTQYF.

This clonotype has at least ten counts. Possible read error: a much larger clone is one base away. The J gene is TRBJ1-1, the V gene TRBV11-2; no reliable D call. Trimming removed 1 base at V and 1 base at J, with 4 bases between. Germline values: CDR1 SGHAT, CDR2 FQNNGV. The CDR3 covers 13 residues. The CDR3 sequence: CASSLAKNTEAFF. For the CDR3, the DNA is TGTGCCAGCAGCTTAGCCAAGAACACTGAAGCTTTCTTT.

The chain links TRBV12-3 or TRBV12-4 to TRBJ1-6; D gene unclear. This CDR3 region has 11 residues. The V and J ends lost 6 bases and 13 bases respectively, with 10 bases between them. CDR3 nucleotide sequence: TGTGCCAGCAGGGGCGGTGAGCCCCTCCACTTT. This encodes CASRGGEPLHF.

This clonotype has a count of ten or more. J is TRBJ2-3 and V is TRBV11-3, with D perhaps assigned TRBD1 or TRBD2 (5 bases each). The length of the CDR3 is 15 residues. From germline, CDR1 is SGHNT and CDR2 YENEEA. Between the trimmed V and J ends, which lost 5 bases and 0 bases, there was a span of 12 bases. CDR3 loop: CASSRDGPSTDTQYF. The CDR3 DNA reads as TGTGCCAGCAGCCGGGACGGCCCTAGCACAGATACGCAGTATTTT.